These 14 T cell receptor beta chains were sequenced from one sample in a study of cytomegalovirus exposure and HLA in healthy donors. Vbeta (60) and Jbeta (13) primers were used in the PCR. Assay used: immunoSEQ multiplex PCR; TCRdb lists only in-frame clones, some missing. Of about 120,000 clones listed, 60% to 85% were seen once; the top ten hold roughly 3.5%. The source material was PBMCs. These receptors originate from a woman between 25 and 40 years old in good health and CMV-seropositive.

This CDR3 reads CASSVAGTAYEQYF. In nucleotides, the CDR3 is TGTGCCAGCAGTGTAGCGGGGACCGCCTACGAGCAGTACTTC. The rearrangement uses TRBV27 and TRBJ2-7; 8 nucleotides match TRBD2. The J segment lost 2 bases and the V segment lost 5 bases, leaving 5 bases of the junction unmatched. This CDR3 is 14 amino acids long. Germline assignment: CDR1 MNHEY and CDR2 SMNVEV (reference sequence).

This chain uses TRBV18 with TRBJ1-2; perhaps TRBD1 as D (6 bases). Trimming pared 0 bases from V and 8 bases from J, leaving 13 bases between. Germline-derived CDR1 and CDR2 are KGHSH and LQKENI. CDR3 length: 14 residues. The CDR3 DNA reads as TGTGCCAGCTCACCACCGGTACAGGGCAGCGGCTACACCTTC. This translates into CASSPPVQGSGYTF. The whole variable domain, filled in from reference TRBV18 and TRBJ1-2, reads NAGVMQNPRHLVRRRGQEARLRCSPMKGHSHVYWYRQLPEEGLKFMVYLQKENIIDESGMPKERFSAEFPKEGPSILRIQQVVRGDSAAYFCASSPPVQGSGYTFGSGTRLTVV.

The rearrangement uses TRBV28 and TRBJ2-1; 7 bases match TRBD1. V lost 2 bases, J lost 4 bases, and 5 bases stayed unmatched. The CDR3 consists of 15 residues. The germline V gene encodes CDR1 MDHEN and CDR2 SYDVKM. The CDR3: CASSLGTDLYNEQFF. The CDR3 bases are TGTGCCAGCAGTTTAGGGACAGATCTATACAATGAGCAGTTCTTC.

The V gene is TRBV7-3, the J gene TRBJ2-3; TRBD2 might be the D (5 bases). The CDR3 contains 13 residues. Trimming pared 6 bases from V and 3 bases from J, leaving 10 bases between. CDR1 SGHTA and CDR2 FQGTGA come from the germline V gene. CDR3 in DNA: TGTGCCAGCAGTCCCTCGGGGACAGATACGCAGTATTTT. Protein: CASSPSGTDTQYF. The whole variable domain, filled in from reference TRBV7-3 and TRBJ2-3, reads GAGVSQTPSNKVTEKGKYVELRCDPISGHTALYWYRQSLGQGPEFLIYFQGTGAADDSGLPNDRFFAVRPEGSVSTLKIQRTERGDSAVYLCASSPSGTDTQYFGPGTRLTVL.

This clone was detected only a few times. V gene TRBV15 combines with J gene TRBJ1-4; a weak D match, TRBD1 (5 bases). This CDR3 is built from 17 residues. The V end was cut by 0 bases, the J end by 0 bases, with 11 bases between. The germline V gene has CDR1 LNHNV and CDR2 YYDKDF (reference sequence). The CDR3 here is CATSRDWGGTTNEKLFF. The CDR3 DNA follows: TGTGCCACCAGCAGAGATTGGGGGGGGACAACTAATGAAAAACTGTTTTTT.

The genes are TRBV5-4 and TRBJ2-3; maybe TRBD1 (5 bases). The V gene's germline CDR1 is SGHNT and CDR2 YYREEE (reference sequence). V was pared by 6 bases and J by 6 bases, with 14 bases between. This CDR3 comprises 13 residues. DNA for the CDR3: TGTGCCAGCATGATGGAAGGGGTGGATACGCAGTATTTT. Translating gives CASMMEGVDTQYF.

This clone was seen a handful of times. This rearrangement joins TRBV25-1 to TRBJ1-1, with TRBD1 identical over 7 bases. J gave up 6 bases and V 8 bases, and 9 bases lay outside the gene matches. The CDR3 has 13 amino acids. The V gene's germline CDR1 is MGHDK and CDR2 SYGVNS. The DNA of the CDR3 is TGTGCCAGCGCCGCTGAGGGGGCGGCTGAAGCTTTCTTT. Its protein is CASAAEGAAEAFF.

The chain joins TRBV27 to TRBJ2-1; 8 nucleotides match TRBD2. The CDR3 runs 14 residues. V lost 8 bases to trimming and J lost 6 bases; unmatched junction nucleotides: 9. Per the germline V gene, CDR1 is MNHEY and CDR2 is SMNVEV (reference sequence). This chain's CDR3 is CASAGLAGLNEQFF. Here the CDR3 DNA reads TGTGCCAGCGCCGGGCTAGCGGGTCTCAATGAGCAGTTCTTC.

The V gene is TRBV7-2, the J gene TRBJ2-5, with D possibly being TRBD2 (6 bases). Trimming removed 3 bases from V and 0 bases from J, with 11 bases in between. In germline, CDR1 is SGHTA, CDR2 FQGNSA. The CDR3 totals 15 residues. The CDR3 DNA sequence: TGTGCCAGCAGCTTGAGGAGGGCCAACCAAGAGACCCAGTACTTC. The encoded protein is CASSLRRANQETQYF.

The chain links TRBV18 to TRBJ2-1, with 9 bases that match TRBD2. Germline V gene sequence: CDR1 KGHSH, CDR2 LQKENI. V lost 6 bases and J lost 6; bases outside the gene matches: 9. The CDR3 is 15 amino acids. The CDR3 DNA is TGTGCCAGCTCGTTCACTCCGGGACTAGCCAATGAGCAGTTCTTC. Protein: CASSFTPGLANEQFF.

This chain uses TRBV18 with TRBJ2-7, with a weak D call TRBD1 (6 bases). V shed 2 bases and J shed 7 bases, with 18 bases lying between them. The CDR3 sequence is 15 residues long. Germline assignment: CDR1 KGHSH and CDR2 LQKENI. In nucleotides, the CDR3 is TGTGCCAGCTCACCAGGGGGCGACAGTTTAAGGGAGCAGTACTTC. This codes for CASSPGGDSLREQYF.

The V call is TRBV18, the J call TRBJ2-5; D gene ambiguous. CDR3 length equals 11 residues. CDR1 and CDR2 (germline): KGHSH, LQKENI. V was clipped by 6 bases and J by 1 base, with 3 bases between them. CDR3 nucleotide sequence: TGTGCCAGCTCCTCCCAAGAGACCCAGTACTTC. This gives the protein CASSSQETQYF.

This chain uses TRBV6-5 with TRBJ2-7; 7 bases are shared with TRBD1. V shed 6 bases and J 6 bases; nucleotides not matched to a gene: 8. The CDR3 contains 13 residues. CDR1 is MNHEY and CDR2 is SVGAGI in the germline V gene. In DNA, the CDR3 is TGTGCCAGCAGGCCCCTCACAGGGGTCGAGCAGTACTTC. Translated, it gives CASRPLTGVEQYF.

The chain uses TRBV4-3 and TRBJ1-1, with no clear D. Germline assignment: CDR1 LGHNA and CDR2 YSLEER. The length of the CDR3 is 18 residues. V gave up 0 bases and J gave up 1 base, with 18 bases separating them. For the CDR3, the DNA is TGCGCCAGCAGCCAAGATGGCGGTCAGTGGAGATGGAACACTGAAGCTTTCTTT. Amino acid sequence: CASSQDGGQWRWNTEAFF.